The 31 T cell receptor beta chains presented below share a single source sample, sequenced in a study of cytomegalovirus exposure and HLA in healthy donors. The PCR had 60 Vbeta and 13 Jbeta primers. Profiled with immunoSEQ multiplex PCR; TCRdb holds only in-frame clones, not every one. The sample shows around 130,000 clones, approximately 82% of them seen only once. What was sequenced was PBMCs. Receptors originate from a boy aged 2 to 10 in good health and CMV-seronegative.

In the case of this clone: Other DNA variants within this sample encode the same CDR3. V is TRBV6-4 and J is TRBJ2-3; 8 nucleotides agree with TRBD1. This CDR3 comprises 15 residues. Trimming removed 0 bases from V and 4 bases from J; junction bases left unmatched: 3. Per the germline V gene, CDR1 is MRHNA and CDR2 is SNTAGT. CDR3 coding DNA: TGTGCCAGCAGTGACTCAGCAGGGGGCGCAGATACGCAGTATTTT. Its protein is CASSDSAGGADTQYF.

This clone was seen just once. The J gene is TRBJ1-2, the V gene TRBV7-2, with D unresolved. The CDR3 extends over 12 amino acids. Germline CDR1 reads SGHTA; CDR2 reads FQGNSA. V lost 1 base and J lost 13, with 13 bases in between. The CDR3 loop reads CASSLGREKCTF. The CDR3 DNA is TGTGCCAGCAGCTTAGGGAGAGAAAAATGCACCTTC.

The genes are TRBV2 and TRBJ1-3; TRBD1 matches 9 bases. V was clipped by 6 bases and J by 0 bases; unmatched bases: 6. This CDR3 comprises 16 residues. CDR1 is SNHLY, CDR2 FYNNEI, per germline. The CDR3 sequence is CASRVGQGNSGNTIYF. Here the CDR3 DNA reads TGTGCCAGCAGAGTAGGACAGGGGAACTCTGGAAACACCATATATTTT. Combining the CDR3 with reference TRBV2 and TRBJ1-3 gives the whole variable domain EPEVTQTPSHQVTQMGQEVILRCVPISNHLYFYWYRQILGQKVEFLVSFYNNEISEKSEIFDDQFSVERPDGSNFTLKIRSTKLEDSAMYFCASRVGQGNSGNTIYFGEGSWLTVV.

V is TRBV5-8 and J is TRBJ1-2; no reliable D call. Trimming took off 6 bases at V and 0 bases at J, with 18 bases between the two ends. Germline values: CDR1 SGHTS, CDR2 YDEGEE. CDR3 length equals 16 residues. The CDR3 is CASTTRVPDPNYGYTF. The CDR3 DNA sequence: TGTGCCAGCACCACCCGGGTCCCCGACCCTAACTATGGCTACACCTTC.

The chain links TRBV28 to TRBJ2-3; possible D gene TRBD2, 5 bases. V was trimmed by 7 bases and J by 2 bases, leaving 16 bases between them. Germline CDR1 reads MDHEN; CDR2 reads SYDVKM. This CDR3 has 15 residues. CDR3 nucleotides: TGTGCCAGCACCACCCCATCGGGGTTCACAGATACGCAGTATTTT. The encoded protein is CASTTPSGFTDTQYF.

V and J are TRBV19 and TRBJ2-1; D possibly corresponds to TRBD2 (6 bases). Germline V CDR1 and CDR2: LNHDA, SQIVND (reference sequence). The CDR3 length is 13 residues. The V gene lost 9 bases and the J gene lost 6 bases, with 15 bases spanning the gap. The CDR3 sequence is CASGEGGGNEQFF. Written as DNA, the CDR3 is TGTGCCAGCGGTGAGGGAGGAGGCAATGAGCAGTTCTTC. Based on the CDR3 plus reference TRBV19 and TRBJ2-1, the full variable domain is DGGITQSPKYLFRKEGQNVTLSCEQNLNHDAMYWYRQDPGQGLRLIYYSQIVNDFQKGDIAEGYSVSREKKESFPLTVTSAQKNPTAFYLCASGEGGGNEQFFGPGTRLTVL.

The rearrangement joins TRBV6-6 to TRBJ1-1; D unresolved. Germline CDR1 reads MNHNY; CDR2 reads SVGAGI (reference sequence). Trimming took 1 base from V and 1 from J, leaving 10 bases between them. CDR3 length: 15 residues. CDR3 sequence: CASSYFTRGNTEAFF. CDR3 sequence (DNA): TGTGCCAGCAGTTACTTCACCCGGGGGAACACTGAAGCTTTCTTT.

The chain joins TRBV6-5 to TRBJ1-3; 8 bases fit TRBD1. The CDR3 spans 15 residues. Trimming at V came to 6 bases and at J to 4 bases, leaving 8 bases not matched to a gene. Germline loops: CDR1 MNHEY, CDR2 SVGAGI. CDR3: CASSWGQGAGNTIYF. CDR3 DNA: TGTGCCAGCAGCTGGGGGCAGGGGGCCGGAAACACCATATATTTT.

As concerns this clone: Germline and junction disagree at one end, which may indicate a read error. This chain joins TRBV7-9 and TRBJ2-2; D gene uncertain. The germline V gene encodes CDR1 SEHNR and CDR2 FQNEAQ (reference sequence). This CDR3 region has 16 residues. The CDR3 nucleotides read TGTTCCAGCAGCTTAGAACAGATGGCGAACACCGGGGAGCTGTTTTTT. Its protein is CSSSLEQMANTGELFF.

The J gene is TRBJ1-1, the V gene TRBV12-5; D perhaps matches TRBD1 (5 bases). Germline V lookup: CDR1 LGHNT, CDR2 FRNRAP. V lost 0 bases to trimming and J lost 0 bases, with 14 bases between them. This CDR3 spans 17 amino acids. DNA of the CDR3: TGTGCTAGTGGTTTGGTATTAGGGGTCGGAATGAACACTGAAGCTTTCTTT. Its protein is CASGLVLGVGMNTEAFF. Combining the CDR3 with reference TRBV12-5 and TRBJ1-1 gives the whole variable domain DARVTQTPRHKVTEMGQEVTMRCQPILGHNTVFWYRQTMMQGLELLAYFRNRAPLDDSGMPKDRFSAEMPDATLATLKIQPSEPRDSAVYFCASGLVLGVGMNTEAFFGQGTRLTVV.

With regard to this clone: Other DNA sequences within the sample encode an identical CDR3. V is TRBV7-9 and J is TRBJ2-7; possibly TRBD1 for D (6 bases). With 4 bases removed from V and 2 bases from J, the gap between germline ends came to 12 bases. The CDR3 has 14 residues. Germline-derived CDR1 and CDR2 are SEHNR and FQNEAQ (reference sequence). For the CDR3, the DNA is TGTGCCAGCAGCTATCGGGACAAACCCTACGAGCAGTACTTC. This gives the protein CASSYRDKPYEQYF.

The DNA of the CDR3 is TGTGCCAGCAGCCAAGGAGCGTGGGCAGGGAGGTATGGCTACACCTTC. Residues: CASSQGAWAGRYGYTF. V and J are TRBV14 and TRBJ1-2, with D maybe TRBD1 (5 bases). Germline V gene sequence: CDR1 SGHDN, CDR2 FVKESK. The CDR3 extends over 16 amino acids. Trimming cost V 1 base and J 5 bases, with 17 bases left between them.

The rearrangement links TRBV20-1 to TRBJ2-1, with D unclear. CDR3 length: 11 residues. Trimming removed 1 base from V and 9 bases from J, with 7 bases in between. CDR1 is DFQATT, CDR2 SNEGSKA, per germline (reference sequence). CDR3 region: CSARGPGEQFF. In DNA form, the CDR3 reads TGCAGTGCTAGAGGTCCAGGTGAGCAGTTCTTC.

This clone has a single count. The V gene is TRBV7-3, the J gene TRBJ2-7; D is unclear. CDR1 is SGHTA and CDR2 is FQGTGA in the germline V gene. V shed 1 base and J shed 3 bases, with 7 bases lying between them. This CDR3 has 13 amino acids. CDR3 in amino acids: CASSLSPNYEQYF. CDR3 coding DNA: TGTGCCAGCAGCTTAAGCCCTAACTACGAGCAGTACTTC.

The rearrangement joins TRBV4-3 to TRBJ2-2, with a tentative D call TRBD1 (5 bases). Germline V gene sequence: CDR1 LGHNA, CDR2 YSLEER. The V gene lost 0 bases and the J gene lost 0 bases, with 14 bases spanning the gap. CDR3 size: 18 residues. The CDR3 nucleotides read TGCGCCAGCAGCCAAGATCTTGGGGCCGCCGCGAACACCGGGGAGCTGTTTTTT. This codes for CASSQDLGAAANTGELFF.

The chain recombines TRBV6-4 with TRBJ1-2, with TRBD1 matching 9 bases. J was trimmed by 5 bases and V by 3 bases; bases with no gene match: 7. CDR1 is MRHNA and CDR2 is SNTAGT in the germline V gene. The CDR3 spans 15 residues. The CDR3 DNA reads TGTGCCAGCAGTGATTCAACAGGGGGCGGGTATGGCTACACCTTC. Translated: CASSDSTGGGYGYTF.

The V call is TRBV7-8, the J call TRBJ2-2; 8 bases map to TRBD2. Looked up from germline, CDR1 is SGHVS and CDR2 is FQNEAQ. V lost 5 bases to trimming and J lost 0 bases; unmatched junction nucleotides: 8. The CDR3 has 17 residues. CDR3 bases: TGTGCCAGCAGCCGAGCCCCGGGGGGGACGAACACCGGGGAGCTGTTTTTT. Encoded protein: CASSRAPGGTNTGELFF.

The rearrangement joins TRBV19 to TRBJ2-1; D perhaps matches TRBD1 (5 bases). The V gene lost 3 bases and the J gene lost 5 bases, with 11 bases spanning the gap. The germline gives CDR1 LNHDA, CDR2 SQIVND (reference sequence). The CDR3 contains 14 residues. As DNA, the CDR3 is TGTGCCAGTAGTATTTCAGGGTTTAACAATGAGCAGTTCTTC. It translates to CASSISGFNNEQFF.

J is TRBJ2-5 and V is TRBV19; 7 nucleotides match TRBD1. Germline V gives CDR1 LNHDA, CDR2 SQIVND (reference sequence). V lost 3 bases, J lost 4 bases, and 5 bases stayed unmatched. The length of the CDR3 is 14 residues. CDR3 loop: CASSMVGGLETQYF. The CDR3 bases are TGTGCCAGTAGTATGGTAGGGGGCCTAGAGACCCAGTACTTC.

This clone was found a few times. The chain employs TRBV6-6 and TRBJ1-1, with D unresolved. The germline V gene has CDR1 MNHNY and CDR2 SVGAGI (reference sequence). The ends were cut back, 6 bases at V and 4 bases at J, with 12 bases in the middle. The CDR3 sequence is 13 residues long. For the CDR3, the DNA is TGTGCCAGCAGCCTAGATAGTAGCACTGAAGCTTTCTTT. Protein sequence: CASSLDSSTEAFF.

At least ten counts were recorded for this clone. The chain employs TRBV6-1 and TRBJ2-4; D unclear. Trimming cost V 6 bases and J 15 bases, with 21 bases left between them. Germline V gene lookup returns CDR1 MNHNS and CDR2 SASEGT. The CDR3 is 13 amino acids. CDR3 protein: CASSQEEFASWYF. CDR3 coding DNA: TGTGCCAGCAGCCAAGAGGAGTTTGCCTCATGGTACTTC.

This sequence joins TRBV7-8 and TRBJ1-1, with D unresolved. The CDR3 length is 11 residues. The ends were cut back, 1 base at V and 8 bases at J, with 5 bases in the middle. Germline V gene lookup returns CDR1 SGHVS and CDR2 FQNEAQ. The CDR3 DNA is TGTGCCAGCAGCTTAGGGAGCGAAGCTTTCTTT. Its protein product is CASSLGSEAFF.

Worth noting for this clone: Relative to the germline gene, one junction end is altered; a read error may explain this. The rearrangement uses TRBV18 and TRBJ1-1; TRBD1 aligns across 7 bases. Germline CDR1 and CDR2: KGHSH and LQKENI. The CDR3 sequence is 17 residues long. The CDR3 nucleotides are TGTGCCAGCTCCCCACTCCATCCCGGGACAGCGAACACTGAAGCTTTCTTT. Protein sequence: CASSPLHPGTANTEAFF.

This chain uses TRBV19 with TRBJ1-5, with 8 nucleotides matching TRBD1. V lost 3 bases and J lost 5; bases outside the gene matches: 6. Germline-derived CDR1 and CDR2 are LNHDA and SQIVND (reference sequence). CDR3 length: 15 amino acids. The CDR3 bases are TGTGCCAGTAGTATGGGACAGGTGCGCGATCAGCCCCAGCATTTT. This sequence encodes CASSMGQVRDQPQHF.

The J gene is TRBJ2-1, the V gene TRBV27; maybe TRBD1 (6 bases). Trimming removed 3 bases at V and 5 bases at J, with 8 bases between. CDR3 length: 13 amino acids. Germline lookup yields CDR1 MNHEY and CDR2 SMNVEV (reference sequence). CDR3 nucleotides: TGTGCCAGCAGTTTTACAGGGCACAATGAGCAGTTCTTC. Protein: CASSFTGHNEQFF.

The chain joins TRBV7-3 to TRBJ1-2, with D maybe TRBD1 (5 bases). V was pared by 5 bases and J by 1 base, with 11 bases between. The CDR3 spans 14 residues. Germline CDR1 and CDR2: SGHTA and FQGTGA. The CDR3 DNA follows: TGTGCCAGCAGCCAGGGTGGCAGTAACTATGGCTACACCTTC. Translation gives CASSQGGSNYGYTF.

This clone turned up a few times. The CDR3 loop is CASSPGLALTYEQYF. The CDR3 region has the DNA TGTGCCAGCAGTCCCGGACTAGCCCTAACCTACGAGCAGTACTTC. The J gene is TRBJ2-7, the V gene TRBV5-6; TRBD2 matches 8 bases. The CDR3 consists of 15 residues. CDR1 and CDR2 (germline): SGHDT, YYEEEE. J was trimmed by 2 bases and V by 5 bases; bases with no gene match: 9.

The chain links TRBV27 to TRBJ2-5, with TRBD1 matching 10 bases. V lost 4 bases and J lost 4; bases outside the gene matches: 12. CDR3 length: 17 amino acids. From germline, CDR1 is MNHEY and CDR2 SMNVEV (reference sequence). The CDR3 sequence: CASSSLPGTGALETQYF. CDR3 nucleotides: TGTGCCAGCAGTTCATTACCCGGGACAGGGGCTTTAGAGACCCAGTACTTC.

CDR3 bases: TGTGCCAGCAGTTCCAGGGTGGGGCTAGGCTATGGCTACACCTTC. Encoded protein: CASSSRVGLGYGYTF. The chain combines TRBV6-6 with TRBJ1-2, with D possibly matching TRBD1 (5 bases). This CDR3 has 15 amino acids. Trimming shortened V by 4 bases and J by 4 bases, and 16 bases separated the two germline ends. CDR1 MNHNY and CDR2 SVGAGI come from the germline V gene (reference sequence).

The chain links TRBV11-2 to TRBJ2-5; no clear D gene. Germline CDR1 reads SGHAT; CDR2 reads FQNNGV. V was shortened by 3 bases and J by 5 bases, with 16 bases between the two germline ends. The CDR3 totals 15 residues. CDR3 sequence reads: CASSLASGLRETQYF. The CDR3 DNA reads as TGTGCCAGCAGCTTGGCTTCCGGGTTAAGGGAGACCCAGTACTTC.

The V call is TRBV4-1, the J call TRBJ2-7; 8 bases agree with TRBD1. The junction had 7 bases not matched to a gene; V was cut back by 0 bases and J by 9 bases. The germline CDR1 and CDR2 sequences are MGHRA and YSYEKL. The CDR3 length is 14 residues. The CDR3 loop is CASSQDSGGMMQYF. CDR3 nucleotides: TGCGCCAGCAGCCAAGATTCAGGGGGCATGATGCAGTACTTC.